The 7 T cell receptor beta chains below were found in one sample sequenced in a study of cytomegalovirus exposure and HLA in healthy donors. Primers for the PCR totalled 60 Vbeta and 13 Jbeta. The protocol was immunoSEQ multiplex PCR, while the TCRdb copy is restricted to in-frame clones and leaves out a portion. The sample's table shows about 130,000 clones. The sequencing input was PBMCs. The receptors derive from a man aged 30 to 45 in good health and CMV-seronegative.

The gene calls are TRBV2 and TRBJ2-5, with 9 bases fitting TRBD2. The DNA end is more similar to TRBJ2-7, so the J call may be wrong. This CDR3 has 15 amino acids. Looked up from germline, CDR1 is SNHLY and CDR2 is FYNNEI. The CDR3 sequence: CASSDSLAGRYEQYF. The DNA of the CDR3 is TGTGCCAGCAGTGACAGTCTAGCGGGAAGGTACGAGCAGTACTTC.

V and J are TRBV2 and TRBJ1-2; TRBD1 is a possible D gene (6 bases). V lost 6 bases, J lost 8 bases, and 16 bases lay in between. Germline lookup yields CDR1 SNHLY and CDR2 FYNNEI. This CDR3 has 13 residues. The CDR3 region is CASSATGQGGYTF. CDR3 in DNA: TGTGCCAGCAGCGCCACAGGGCAAGGAGGCTACACCTTC.

This chain connects TRBV7-3 to TRBJ2-3; maybe TRBD1 (6 bases). The CDR3 length is 13 residues. Trimming pared 6 bases from V and 6 bases from J, leaving 13 bases between. The germline gives CDR1 SGHTA, CDR2 FQGTGA. This CDR3 reads CASSFTGMDTQYF. In DNA form, the CDR3 reads TGTGCCAGCAGTTTCACAGGGATGGATACGCAGTATTTT.

The chain employs TRBV2 and TRBJ2-2, with 9 positions matching TRBD1. Germline CDR1 reads SNHLY; CDR2 reads FYNNEI. Trimming at V came to 6 bases and at J to 6 bases, leaving 5 bases not matched to a gene. The CDR3 covers 14 residues. The CDR3 DNA follows: TGTGCCAGCAGGAGGACAGGGGAATCCGGGGAGCTGTTTTTT. It translates to CASRRTGESGELFF.

The V gene is TRBV29-1, the J gene TRBJ2-2; TRBD1 matches at 10 bases. With 6 bases clipped from V and 7 bases from J, the junction kept 8 bases outside the gene matches. Germline V CDR1 and CDR2: SQVTM, ANQGSEA. The CDR3 has 14 amino acids. The CDR3 sequence is CSVPGQGTIGELFF. CDR3 nucleotide sequence: TGCAGCGTCCCGGGACAGGGGACAATCGGGGAGCTGTTTTTT.

This rearrangement joins TRBV19 to TRBJ2-1; 7 bases are shared with TRBD2. The V segment lost 6 bases and the J segment 8 bases; nucleotides outside the gene matches: 13. Germline V lookup: CDR1 LNHDA, CDR2 SQIVND (reference sequence). The CDR3 has 15 residues. For the CDR3, the DNA is TGTGCCAGTAGCCCCGAGGGGCGGGAGTGGGATGAGCAGTTCTTC. Protein: CASSPEGREWDEQFF.

This chain connects TRBV5-1 to TRBJ2-1; 10 bases agree with TRBD1. V lost 4 bases and J lost 6; bases outside the gene matches: 7. CDR1 is SGHRS and CDR2 is YFSETQ in the germline V gene. This CDR3 spans 15 amino acids. DNA of the CDR3: TGCGCCAGCAGCAGTACCGGGACAGGGGCCAATGAGCAGTTCTTC. Translation gives CASSSTGTGANEQFF.